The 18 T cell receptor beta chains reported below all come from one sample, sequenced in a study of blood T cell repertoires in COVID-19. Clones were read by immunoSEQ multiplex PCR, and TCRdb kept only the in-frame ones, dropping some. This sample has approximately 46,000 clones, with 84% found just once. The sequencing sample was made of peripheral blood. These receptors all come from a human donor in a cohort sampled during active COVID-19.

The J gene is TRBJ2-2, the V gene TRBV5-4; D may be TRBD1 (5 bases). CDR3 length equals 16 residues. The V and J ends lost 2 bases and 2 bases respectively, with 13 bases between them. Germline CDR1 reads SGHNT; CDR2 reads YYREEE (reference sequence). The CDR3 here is CASSFGQGPNTGELFF. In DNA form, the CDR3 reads TGTGCCAGCAGCTTTGGGCAGGGCCCAAACACCGGGGAGCTGTTTTTT.

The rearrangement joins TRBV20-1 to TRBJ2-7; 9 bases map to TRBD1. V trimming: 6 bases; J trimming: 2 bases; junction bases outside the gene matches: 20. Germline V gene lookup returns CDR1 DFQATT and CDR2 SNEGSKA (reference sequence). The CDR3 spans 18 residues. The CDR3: CSASSYPLRDREAYEQYF. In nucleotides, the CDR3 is TGCAGTGCCAGTAGTTATCCTCTCCGGGACAGGGAAGCCTACGAGCAGTACTTC.

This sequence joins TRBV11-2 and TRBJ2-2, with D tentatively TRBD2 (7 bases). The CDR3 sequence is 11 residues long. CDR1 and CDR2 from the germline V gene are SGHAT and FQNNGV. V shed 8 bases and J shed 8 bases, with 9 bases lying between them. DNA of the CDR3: TGTGCCAGCGGGGGGGCAGGGGAGCTGTTTTTT. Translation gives CASGGAGELFF.

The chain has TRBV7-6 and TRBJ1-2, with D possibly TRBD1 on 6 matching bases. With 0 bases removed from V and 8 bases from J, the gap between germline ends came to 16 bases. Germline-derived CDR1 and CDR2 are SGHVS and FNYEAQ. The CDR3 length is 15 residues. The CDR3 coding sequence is TGTGCCAGCAGCTTAGCGACGGGGGGCGCATCGGGCTACACCTTC. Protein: CASSLATGGASGYTF.

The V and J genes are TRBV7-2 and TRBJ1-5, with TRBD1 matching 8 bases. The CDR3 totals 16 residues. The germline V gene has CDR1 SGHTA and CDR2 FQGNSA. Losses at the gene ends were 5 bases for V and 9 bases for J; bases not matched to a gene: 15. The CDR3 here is CASSARGQGSPVPQHF. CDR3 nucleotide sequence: TGTGCCAGCAGCGCCCGAGGACAGGGTTCCCCAGTGCCCCAGCATTTT.

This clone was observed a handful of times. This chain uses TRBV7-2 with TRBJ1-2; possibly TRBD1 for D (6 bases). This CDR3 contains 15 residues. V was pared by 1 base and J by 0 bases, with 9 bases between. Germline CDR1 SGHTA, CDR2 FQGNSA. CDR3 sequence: CASSLEQGANYGYTF. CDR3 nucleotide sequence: TGTGCCAGCAGCTTAGAACAGGGAGCTAACTATGGCTACACCTTC.

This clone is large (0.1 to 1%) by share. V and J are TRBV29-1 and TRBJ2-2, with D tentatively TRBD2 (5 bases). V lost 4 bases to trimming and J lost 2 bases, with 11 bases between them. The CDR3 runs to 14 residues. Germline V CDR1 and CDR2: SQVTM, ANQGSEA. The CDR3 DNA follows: TGCAGCGTTGGGCCAGCGGAAAACACCGGGGAGCTGTTTTTT. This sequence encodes CSVGPAENTGELFF.

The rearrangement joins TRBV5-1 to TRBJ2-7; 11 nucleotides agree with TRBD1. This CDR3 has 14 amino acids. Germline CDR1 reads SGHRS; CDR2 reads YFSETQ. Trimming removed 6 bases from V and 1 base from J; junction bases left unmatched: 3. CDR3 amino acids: CASKGQGASYEQYF. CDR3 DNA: TGCGCCAGCAAAGGACAGGGGGCTTCCTACGAGCAGTACTTC.

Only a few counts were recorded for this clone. This chain's CDR3 is CASSSDRYSSGNTIYF. As DNA, the CDR3 is TGTGCCAGCAGCTCTGACAGGTACAGCTCTGGAAACACCATATATTTT. The V call is TRBV7-6, the J call TRBJ1-3, with a weak D call TRBD1 (6 bases). The germline V gene has CDR1 SGHVS and CDR2 FNYEAQ. Between the trimmed V and J ends, which lost 4 bases and 0 bases, there was a span of 13 bases. This CDR3 is built from 16 residues.

The CDR3 here is CASSLLGAAKNIQYF. In DNA, the CDR3 is TGTGCCAGTAGTCTCCTCGGAGCAGCCAAAAACATTCAGTACTTC. The V call is TRBV19, the J call TRBJ2-4; unclear D gene. CDR1 and CDR2 from the germline V gene are LNHDA and SQIVND (reference sequence). The CDR3 spans 15 residues. The ends were cut back, 5 bases at V and 0 bases at J, with 11 bases in the middle. Variable domain in full (rest from reference TRBV19 and TRBJ2-4): DGGITQSPKYLFRKEGQNVTLSCEQNLNHDAMYWYRQDPGQGLRLIYYSQIVNDFQKGDIAEGYSVSREKKESFPLTVTSAQKNPTAFYLCASSLLGAAKNIQYFGAGTRLSVL.

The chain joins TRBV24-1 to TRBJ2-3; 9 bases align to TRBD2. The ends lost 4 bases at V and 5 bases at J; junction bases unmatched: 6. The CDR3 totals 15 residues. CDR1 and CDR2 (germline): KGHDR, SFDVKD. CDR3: CATSDPSGAGDTQYF. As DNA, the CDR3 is TGTGCCACCAGTGACCCTAGCGGGGCGGGAGATACGCAGTATTTT.

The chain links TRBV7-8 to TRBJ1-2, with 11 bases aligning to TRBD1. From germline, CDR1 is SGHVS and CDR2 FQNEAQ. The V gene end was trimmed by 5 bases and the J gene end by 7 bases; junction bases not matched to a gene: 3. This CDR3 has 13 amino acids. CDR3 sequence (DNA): TGTGCCAGCAGCGCGGACAGGGGGCGTGGCTACACCTTC. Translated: CASSADRGRGYTF. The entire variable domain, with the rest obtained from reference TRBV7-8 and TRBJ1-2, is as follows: GAGVSQSPRYKVAKRGQDVALRCDPISGHVSLFWYQQALGQGPEFLTYFQNEAQLDKSGLPSDRFFAERPEGSVSTLKIQRTQQEDSAVYLCASSADRGRGYTFGSGTRLTVV.

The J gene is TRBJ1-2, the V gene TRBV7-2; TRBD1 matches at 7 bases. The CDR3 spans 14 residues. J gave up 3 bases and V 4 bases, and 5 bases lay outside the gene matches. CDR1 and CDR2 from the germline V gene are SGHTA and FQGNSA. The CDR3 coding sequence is TGTGCCAGCAGCTCCCGGACAGGAGACTATGGCTACACCTTC. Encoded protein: CASSSRTGDYGYTF.

The CDR3, as DNA: TGTGCCAGCAGCTTGGGGCGGGAGTTCGATACGCAGTATTTT. Its protein is CASSLGREFDTQYF. The chain combines TRBV5-8 with TRBJ2-3, with 7 positions matching TRBD2. The CDR3 runs 14 residues. The germline V gene has CDR1 SGHTS and CDR2 YDEGEE. V was pared by 0 bases and J by 6 bases, with 4 bases of the junction left unmatched.

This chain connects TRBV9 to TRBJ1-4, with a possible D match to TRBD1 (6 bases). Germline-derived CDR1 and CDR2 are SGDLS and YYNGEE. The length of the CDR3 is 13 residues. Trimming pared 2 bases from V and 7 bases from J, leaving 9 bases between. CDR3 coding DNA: TGTGCCAGCAGCGTGCAGGGGAGTGAAAAACTGTTTTTT. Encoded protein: CASSVQGSEKLFF.

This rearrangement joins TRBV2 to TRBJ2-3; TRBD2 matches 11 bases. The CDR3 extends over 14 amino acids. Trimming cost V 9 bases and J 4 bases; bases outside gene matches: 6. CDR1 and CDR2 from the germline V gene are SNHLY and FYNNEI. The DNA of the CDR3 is TGTGCCAGTAAGACTAGCGGGACCTCAGATACGCAGTATTTT. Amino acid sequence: CASKTSGTSDTQYF.

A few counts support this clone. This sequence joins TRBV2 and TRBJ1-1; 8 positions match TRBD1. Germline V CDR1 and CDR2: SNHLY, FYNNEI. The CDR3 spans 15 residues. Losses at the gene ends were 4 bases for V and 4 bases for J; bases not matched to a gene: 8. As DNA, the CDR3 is TGTGCCAGCAGTGTTTTCGGACAGGGTGGCACTGAAGCTTTCTTT. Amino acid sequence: CASSVFGQGGTEAFF.

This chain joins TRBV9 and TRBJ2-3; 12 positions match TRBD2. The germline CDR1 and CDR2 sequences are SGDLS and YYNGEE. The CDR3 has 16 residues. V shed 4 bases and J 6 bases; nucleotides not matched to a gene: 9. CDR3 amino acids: CASSPRTSGRSDTQYF. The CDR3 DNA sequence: TGTGCCAGCAGCCCCCGTACTAGCGGGAGGTCGGATACGCAGTATTTT.